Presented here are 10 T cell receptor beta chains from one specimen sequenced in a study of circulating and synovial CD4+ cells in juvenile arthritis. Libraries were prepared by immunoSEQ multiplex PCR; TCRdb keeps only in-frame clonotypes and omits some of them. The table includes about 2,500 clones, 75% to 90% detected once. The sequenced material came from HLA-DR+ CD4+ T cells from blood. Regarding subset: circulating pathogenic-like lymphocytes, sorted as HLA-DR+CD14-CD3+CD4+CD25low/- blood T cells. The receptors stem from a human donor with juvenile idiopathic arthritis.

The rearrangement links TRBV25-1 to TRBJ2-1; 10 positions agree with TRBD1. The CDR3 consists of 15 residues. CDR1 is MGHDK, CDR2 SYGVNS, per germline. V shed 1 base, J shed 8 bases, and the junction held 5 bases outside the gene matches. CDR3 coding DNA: TGTGCCAGCAGTGAATGGGGGGACAGGGGACATGAGCAGTTCTTC. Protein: CASSEWGDRGHEQFF.

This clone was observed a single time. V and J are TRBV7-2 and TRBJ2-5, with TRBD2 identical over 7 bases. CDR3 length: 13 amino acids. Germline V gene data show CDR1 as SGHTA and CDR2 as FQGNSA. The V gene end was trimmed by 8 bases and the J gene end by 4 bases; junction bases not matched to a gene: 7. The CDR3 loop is CASRVGGGETQYF. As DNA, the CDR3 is TGTGCCAGCCGCGTGGGGGGGGGAGAGACCCAGTACTTC.

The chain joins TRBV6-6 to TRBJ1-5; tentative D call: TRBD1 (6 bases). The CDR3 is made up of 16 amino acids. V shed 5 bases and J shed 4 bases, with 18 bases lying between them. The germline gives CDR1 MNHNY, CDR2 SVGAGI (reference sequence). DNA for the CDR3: TGTGCCAGCAGTACAGGGCCGCGCTTTCCTAATCAGCCCCAGCATTTT. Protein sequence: CASSTGPRFPNQPQHF.

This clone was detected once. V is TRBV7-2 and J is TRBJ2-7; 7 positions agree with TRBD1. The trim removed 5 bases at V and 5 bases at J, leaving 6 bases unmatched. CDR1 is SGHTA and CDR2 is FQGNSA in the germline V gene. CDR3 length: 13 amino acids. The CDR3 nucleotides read TGTGCCAGCAGCCGGGACAGCAGCCACGAGCAGTACTTC. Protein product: CASSRDSSHEQYF. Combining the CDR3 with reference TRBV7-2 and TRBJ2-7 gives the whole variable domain GAGVSQSPSNKVTEKGKDVELRCDPISGHTALYWYRQSLGQGLEFLIYFQGNSAPDKSGLPSDRFSAERTGGSVSTLTIQRTQQEDSAVYLCASSRDSSHEQYFGPGTRLTVT.

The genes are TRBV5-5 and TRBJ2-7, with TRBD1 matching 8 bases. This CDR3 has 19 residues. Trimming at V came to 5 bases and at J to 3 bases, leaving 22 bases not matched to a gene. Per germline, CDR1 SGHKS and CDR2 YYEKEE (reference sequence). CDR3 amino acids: CASSFTQGALLASDYEQYF. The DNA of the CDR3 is TGTGCCAGCAGTTTCACCCAGGGGGCCTTACTCGCCTCCGACTACGAGCAGTACTTC.

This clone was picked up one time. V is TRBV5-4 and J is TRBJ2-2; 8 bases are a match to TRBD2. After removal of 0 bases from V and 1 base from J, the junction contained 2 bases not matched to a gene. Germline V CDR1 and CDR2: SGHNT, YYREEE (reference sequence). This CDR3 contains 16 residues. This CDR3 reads CASSLGSGGNTGELFF. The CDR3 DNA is TGTGCCAGCAGCTTGGGAAGCGGGGGGAACACCGGGGAGCTGTTTTTT.

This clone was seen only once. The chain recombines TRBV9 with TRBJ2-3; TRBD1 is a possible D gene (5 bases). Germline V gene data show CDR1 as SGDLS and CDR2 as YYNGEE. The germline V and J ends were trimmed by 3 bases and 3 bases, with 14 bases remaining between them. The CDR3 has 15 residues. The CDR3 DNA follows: TGTGCCAGCAGCGCGACAGTTGTGGGAACAGATACGCAGTATTTT. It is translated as CASSATVVGTDTQYF.

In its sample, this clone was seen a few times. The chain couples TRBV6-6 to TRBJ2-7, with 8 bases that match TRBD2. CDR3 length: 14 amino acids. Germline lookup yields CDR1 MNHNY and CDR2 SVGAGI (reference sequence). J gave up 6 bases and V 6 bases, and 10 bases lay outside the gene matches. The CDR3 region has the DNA TGTGCCAGCAGATACAGCGGGGGCCCTCTCGAGCAGTACTTC. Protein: CASRYSGGPLEQYF.

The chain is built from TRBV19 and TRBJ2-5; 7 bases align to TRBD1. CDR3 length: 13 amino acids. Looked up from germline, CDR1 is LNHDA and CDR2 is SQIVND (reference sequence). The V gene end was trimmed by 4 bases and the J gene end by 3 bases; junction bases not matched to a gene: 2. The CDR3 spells CASSRTGEETQYF. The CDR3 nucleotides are TGTGCCAGTAGTAGGACAGGAGAAGAGACCCAGTACTTC.

CDR3 loop: CASSRQGGPQETQYF. The CDR3 region has the DNA TGTGCCAGCAGCCGACAGGGGGGCCCCCAAGAGACCCAGTACTTC. V gene TRBV7-2 combines with J gene TRBJ2-5, with TRBD1 matching 9 bases. The germline V gene encodes CDR1 SGHTA and CDR2 FQGNSA. The length of the CDR3 is 15 residues. V lost 5 bases and J lost 1; bases outside the gene matches: 5.